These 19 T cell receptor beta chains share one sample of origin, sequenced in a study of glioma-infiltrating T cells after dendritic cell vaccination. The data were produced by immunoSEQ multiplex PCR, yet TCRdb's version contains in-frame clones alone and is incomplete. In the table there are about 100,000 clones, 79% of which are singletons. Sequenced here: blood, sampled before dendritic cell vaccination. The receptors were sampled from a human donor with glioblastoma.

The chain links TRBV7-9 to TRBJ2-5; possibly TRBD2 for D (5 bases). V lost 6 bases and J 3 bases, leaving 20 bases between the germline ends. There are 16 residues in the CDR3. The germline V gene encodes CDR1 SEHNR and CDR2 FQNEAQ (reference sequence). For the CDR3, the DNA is TGTGCCAGCAGTCCGGGCGTGGCTAGCTTAAAAGAGACCCAGTACTTC. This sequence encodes CASSPGVASLKETQYF. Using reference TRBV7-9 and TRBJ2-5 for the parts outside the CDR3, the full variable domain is DTGVSQNPRHKITKRGQNVTFRCDPISEHNRLYWYRQTLGQGPEFLTYFQNEAQLEKSRLLSDRFSAERPKGSFSTLEIQRTEQGDSAMYLCASSPGVASLKETQYFGPGTRLLVL.

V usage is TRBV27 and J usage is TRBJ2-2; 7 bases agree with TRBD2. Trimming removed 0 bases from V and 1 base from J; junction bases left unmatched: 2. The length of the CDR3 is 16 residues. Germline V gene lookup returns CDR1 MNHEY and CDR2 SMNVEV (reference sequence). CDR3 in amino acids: CASSLSPSGNTGELFF. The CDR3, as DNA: TGTGCCAGCAGTTTATCTCCTAGCGGGAACACCGGGGAGCTGTTTTTT.

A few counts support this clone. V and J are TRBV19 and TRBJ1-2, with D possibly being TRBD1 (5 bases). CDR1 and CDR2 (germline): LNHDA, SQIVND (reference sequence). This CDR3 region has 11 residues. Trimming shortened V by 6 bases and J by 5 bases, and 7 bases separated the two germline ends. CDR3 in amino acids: CASRGPYGYTF. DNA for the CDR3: TGTGCCAGTAGGGGGCCGTATGGCTACACCTTC. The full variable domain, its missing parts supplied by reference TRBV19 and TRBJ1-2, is DGGITQSPKYLFRKEGQNVTLSCEQNLNHDAMYWYRQDPGQGLRLIYYSQIVNDFQKGDIAEGYSVSREKKESFPLTVTSAQKNPTAFYLCASRGPYGYTFGSGTRLTVV.

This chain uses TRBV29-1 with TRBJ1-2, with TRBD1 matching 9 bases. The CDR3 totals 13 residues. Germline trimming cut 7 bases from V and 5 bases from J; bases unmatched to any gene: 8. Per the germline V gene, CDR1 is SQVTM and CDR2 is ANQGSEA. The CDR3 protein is CSGGQGVDYGYTF. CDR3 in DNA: TGCAGCGGGGGACAGGGAGTGGATTATGGCTACACCTTC.

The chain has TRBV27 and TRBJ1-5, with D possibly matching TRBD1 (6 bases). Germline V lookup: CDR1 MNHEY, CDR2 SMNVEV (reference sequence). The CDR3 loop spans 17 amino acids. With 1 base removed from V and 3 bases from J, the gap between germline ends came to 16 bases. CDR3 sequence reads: CASSLFSQQGNNQPQHF. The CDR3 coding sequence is TGTGCCAGCAGTTTATTTTCGCAGCAGGGGAACAATCAGCCCCAGCATTTT.

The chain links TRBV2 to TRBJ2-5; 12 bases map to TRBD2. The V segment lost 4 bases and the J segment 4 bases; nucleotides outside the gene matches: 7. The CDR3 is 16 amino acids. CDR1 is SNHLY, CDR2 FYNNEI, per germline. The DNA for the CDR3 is TGTGCCAGCAGTGGTGGACTAGCGGGGAGTCTAGAGACCCAGTACTTC. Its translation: CASSGGLAGSLETQYF.

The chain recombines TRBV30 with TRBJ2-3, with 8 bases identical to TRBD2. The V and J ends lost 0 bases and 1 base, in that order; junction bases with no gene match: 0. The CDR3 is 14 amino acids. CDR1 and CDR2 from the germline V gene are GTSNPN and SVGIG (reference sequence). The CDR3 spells CAWSVLAGTDTQYF. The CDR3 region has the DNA TGTGCCTGGAGTGTACTAGCGGGCACAGATACGCAGTATTTT.

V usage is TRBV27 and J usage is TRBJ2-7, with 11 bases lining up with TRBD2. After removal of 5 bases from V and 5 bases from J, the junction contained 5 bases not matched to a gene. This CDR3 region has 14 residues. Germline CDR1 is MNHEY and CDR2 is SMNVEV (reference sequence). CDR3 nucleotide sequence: TGTGCCAGCAGTGTGGGACTAGCGGTTGACGAGCAGTACTTC. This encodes CASSVGLAVDEQYF.

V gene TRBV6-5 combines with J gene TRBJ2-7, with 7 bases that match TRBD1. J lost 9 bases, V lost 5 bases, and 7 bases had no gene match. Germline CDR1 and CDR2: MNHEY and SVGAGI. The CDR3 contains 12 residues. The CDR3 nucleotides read TGTGCCAGCAGTGTCCCGGGACAGCCGCAGTACTTC. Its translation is CASSVPGQPQYF.

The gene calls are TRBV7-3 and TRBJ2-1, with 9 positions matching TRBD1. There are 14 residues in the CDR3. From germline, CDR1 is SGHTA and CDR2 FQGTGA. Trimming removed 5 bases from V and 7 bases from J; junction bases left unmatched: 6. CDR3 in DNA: TGTGCCAGCAGCCCCGGGACAGGGCTTAATGAGCAGTTCTTC. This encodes CASSPGTGLNEQFF.

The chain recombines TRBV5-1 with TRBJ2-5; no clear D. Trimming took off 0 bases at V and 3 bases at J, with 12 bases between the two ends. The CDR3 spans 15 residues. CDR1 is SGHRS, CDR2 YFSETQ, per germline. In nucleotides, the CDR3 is TGCGCCAGCAGCTTGGCGTTTTGGGCCGAAGAGACCCAGTACTTC. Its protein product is CASSLAFWAEETQYF.

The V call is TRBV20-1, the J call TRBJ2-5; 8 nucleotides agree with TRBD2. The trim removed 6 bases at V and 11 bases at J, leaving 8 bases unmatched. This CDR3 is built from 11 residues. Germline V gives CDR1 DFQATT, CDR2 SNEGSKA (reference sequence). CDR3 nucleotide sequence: TGCAGTGCCGGGGGGGGCGGCGGACAGTACTTC. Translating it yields CSAGGGGGQYF.

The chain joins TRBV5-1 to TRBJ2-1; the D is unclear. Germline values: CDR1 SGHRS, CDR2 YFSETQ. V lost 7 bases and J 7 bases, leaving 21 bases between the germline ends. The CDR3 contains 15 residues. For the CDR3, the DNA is TGCGCCAGCGCCTCCGCCGAGTCCGCGGTGAATGAGCAGTTCTTC. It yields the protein CASASAESAVNEQFF.

CDR3 bases: TGCGCCAGCAGACCTGTCCCGGGACAGCACTTTTCTGGGGCCAACGTCCTGACTTTC. Amino acids: CASRPVPGQHFSGANVLTF. The gene calls are TRBV4-1 and TRBJ2-6; 7 positions agree with TRBD1. Trimming cost V 6 bases and J 1 base; bases outside gene matches: 15. CDR3 size: 19 residues. Germline V CDR1 and CDR2: MGHRA, YSYEKL.

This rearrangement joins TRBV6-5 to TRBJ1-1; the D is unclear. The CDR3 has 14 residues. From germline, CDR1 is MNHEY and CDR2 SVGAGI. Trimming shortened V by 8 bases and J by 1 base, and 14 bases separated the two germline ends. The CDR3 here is CASFTGVRNTEAFF. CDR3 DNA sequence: TGTGCCAGCTTCACCGGGGTTCGGAACACTGAAGCTTTCTTT.

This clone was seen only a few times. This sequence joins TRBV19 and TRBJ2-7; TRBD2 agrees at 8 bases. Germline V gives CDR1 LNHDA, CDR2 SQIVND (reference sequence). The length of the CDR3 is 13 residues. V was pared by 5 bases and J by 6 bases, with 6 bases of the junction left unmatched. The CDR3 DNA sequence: TGTGCCAGTAGTCCCGGGGGGGGGCGCGAGCAGTACTTC. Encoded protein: CASSPGGGREQYF.

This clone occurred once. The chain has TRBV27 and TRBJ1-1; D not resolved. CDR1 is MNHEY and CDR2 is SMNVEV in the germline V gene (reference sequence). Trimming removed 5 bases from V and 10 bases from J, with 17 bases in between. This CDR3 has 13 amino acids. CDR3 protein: CASSPGSVRRAFF. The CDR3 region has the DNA TGTGCCAGCAGTCCCGGCTCTGTCCGGAGAGCTTTCTTT.

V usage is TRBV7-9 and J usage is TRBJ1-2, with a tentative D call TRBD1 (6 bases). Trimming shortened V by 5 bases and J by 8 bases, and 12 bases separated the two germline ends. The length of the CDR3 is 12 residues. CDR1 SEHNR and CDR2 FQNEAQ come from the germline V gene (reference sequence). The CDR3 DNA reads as TGTGCCAGCAGCCCTTACGGACAGGGCTACACCTTC. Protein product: CASSPYGQGYTF.

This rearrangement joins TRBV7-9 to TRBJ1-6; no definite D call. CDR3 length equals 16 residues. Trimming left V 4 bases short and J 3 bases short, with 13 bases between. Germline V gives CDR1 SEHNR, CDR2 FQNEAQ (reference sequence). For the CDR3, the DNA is TGTGCCAGCAGCTCGGGCGGGCTTTTCTATAATTCACCCCTCCACTTT. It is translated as CASSSGGLFYNSPLHF.